This T cell receptor (beta chain) is drawn from a study of T cells in Graves' hyperthyroidism and ophthalmopathy. The investigators amplified TCR beta CDR3 regions from RNA transcripts. During a first-round RT-PCR of the TCR CDR3, the HTBI primer set was used. One entry per CDR3 protein, called by TCRdb with MiXCR from the multiplex PCR reads. Among under 700,000 distinct CDR3 sequences, roughly 50% were seen once, and the ten largest hold 8.2%. V was cut by 3 bases and J by 2 bases, with 11 bases left in between. CDR1 SGHVS and CDR2 FQNEAQ come from the germline V gene. CDR3 size: 15 residues. In its sample, this clonotype was seen many times. Its antigen is still unknown. Whole-study results and caveats: A model built on 13 V-J features separated ophthalmopathy from stable hyperthyroidism. Most thyroid clonotypes expanded above 0.001 appeared in blood too.

The clonotype was recovered from a woman younger than 30 with Graves' hyperthyroidism. Sample: peripheral blood or thyroid tissue (not recorded which). The chain combines TRBV7-8 with TRBJ1-5, with a weak D call TRBD1 (6 bases). DNA for the CDR3: TGTGCCAGCAGCTTTTTGACAGGAGGCAATCAGCCCCAGCATTTT. This gives the protein CASSFLTGGNQPQHF.